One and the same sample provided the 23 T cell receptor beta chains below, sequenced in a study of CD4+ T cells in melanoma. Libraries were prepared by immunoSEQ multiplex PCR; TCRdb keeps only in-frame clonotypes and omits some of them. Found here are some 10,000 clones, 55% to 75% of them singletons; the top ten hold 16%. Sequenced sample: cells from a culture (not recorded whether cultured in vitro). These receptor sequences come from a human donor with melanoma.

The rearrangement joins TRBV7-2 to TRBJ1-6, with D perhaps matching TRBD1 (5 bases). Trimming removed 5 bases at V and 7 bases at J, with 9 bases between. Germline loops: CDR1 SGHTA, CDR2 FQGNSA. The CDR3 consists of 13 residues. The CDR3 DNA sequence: TGTGCCAGCAGCCCCGAGGGGAATTCACCCCTCCACTTT. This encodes CASSPEGNSPLHF.

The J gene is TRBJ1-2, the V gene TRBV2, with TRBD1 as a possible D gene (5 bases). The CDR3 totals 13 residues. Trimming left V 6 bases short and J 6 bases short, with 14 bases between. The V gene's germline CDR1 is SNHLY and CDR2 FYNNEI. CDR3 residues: CASRDKGRDGYTF. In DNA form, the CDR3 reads TGTGCCAGCAGGGACAAGGGGAGAGATGGCTACACCTTC.

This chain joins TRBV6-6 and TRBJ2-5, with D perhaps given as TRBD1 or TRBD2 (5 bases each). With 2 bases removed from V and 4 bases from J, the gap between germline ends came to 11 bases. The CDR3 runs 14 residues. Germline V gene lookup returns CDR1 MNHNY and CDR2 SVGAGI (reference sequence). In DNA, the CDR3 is TGTGCCAGCAGTTACGGGACCGCGGGAGAGACCCAGTACTTC. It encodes CASSYGTAGETQYF.

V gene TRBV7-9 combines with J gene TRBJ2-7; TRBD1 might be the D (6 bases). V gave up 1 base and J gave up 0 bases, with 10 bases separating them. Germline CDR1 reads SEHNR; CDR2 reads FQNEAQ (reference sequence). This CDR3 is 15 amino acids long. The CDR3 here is CASSLVQGSSYEQYF. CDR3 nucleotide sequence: TGTGCCAGCAGCTTAGTACAGGGTAGCTCCTACGAGCAGTACTTC.

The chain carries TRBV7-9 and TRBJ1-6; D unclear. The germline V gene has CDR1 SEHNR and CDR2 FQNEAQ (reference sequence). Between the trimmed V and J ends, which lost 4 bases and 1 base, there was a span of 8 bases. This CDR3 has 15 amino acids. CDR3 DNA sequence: TGTGCCAGCAGCTACACGGGATCCTATAATTCACCCCTCCACTTT. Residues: CASSYTGSYNSPLHF.

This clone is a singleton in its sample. The CDR3 DNA reads as TGTGCCAGCAGCCCTGGGGCGGAGACCCAGTACTTC. Its protein is CASSPGAETQYF. This rearrangement joins TRBV5-5 to TRBJ2-5; a possible D gene is TRBD1 (5 bases). This CDR3 region has 12 residues. Trimming stripped 4 bases from V and 5 bases from J, with 9 bases between. The germline V gene encodes CDR1 SGHKS and CDR2 YYEKEE (reference sequence).

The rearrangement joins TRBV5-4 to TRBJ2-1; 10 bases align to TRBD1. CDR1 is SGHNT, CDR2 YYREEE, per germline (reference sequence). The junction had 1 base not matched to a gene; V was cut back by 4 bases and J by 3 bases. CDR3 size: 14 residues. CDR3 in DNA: TGTGCCAGCAGCCGGGACAGGGGCTACAATGAGCAGTTCTTC. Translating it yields CASSRDRGYNEQFF.

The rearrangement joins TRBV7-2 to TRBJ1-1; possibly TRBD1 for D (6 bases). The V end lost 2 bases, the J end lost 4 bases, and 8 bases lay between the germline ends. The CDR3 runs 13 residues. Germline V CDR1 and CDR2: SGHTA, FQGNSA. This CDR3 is CASSLRGSTEAFF. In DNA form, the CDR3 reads TGTGCCAGCAGCTTAAGGGGGTCCACTGAAGCTTTCTTT.

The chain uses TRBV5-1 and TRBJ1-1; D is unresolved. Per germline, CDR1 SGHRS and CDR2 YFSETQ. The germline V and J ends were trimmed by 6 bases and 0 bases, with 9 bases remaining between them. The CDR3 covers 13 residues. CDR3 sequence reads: CASKEPMNTEAFF. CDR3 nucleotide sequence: TGCGCCAGCAAGGAGCCCATGAACACTGAAGCTTTCTTT.

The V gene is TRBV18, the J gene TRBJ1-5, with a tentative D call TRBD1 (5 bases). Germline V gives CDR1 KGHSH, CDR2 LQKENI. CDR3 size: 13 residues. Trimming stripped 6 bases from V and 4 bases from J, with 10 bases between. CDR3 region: CASSRDENQPQHF. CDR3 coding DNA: TGTGCCAGCTCGAGGGACGAGAATCAGCCCCAGCATTTT.

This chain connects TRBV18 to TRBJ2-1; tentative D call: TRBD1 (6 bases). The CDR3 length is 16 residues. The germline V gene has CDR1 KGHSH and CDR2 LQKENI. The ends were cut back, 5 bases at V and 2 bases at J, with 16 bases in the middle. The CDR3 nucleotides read TGTGCCAGCTCAGACAGGATCGCGAAACCCTACAATGAGCAGTTCTTC. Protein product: CASSDRIAKPYNEQFF. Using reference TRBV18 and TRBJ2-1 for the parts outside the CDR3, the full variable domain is NAGVMQNPRHLVRRRGQEARLRCSPMKGHSHVYWYRQLPEEGLKFMVYLQKENIIDESGMPKERFSAEFPKEGPSILRIQQVVRGDSAAYFCASSDRIAKPYNEQFFGPGTRLTVL.

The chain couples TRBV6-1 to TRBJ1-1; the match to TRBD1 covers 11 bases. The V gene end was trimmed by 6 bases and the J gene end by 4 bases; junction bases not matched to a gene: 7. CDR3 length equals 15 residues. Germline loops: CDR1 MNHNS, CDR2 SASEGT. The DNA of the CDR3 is TGTGCCAGCAGACCTACCGGGACAGGGGGCACTGAAGCTTTCTTT. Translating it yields CASRPTGTGGTEAFF.

The CDR3 protein is CASSANRIYEQYF. CDR3 sequence (DNA): TGTGCCAGCAGTGCGAACAGGATCTACGAGCAGTACTTC. The chain employs TRBV2 and TRBJ2-7; the D gene is possibly TRBD1 (5 bases). V was cut by 4 bases and J by 3 bases, with 10 bases left in between. Germline values: CDR1 SNHLY, CDR2 FYNNEI. This CDR3 is built from 13 residues.

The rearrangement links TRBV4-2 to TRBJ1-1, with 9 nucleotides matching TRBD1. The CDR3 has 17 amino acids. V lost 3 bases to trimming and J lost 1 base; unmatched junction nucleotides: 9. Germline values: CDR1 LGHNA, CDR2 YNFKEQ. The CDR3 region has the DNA TGTGCCAGCAGCCAGGGCCGTACAGGGGGCAGGAACACTGAAGCTTTCTTT. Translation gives CASSQGRTGGRNTEAFF.

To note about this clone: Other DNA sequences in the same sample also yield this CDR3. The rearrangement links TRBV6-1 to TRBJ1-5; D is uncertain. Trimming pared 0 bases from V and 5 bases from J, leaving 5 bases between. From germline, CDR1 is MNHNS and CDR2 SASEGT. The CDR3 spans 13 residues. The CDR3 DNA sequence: TGTGCCAGCAGTGAAGCTCGCTATCAGCCCCAGCATTTT. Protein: CASSEARYQPQHF.

CDR3 amino acids: CASSLTSGGPDTQYF. The CDR3 DNA sequence: TGCGCCAGCAGTCTGACTAGCGGGGGGCCAGATACGCAGTATTTT. The rearrangement uses TRBV5-1 and TRBJ2-3, with 13 bases identical to TRBD2. Germline trimming cut 5 bases from V and 4 bases from J; bases unmatched to any gene: 4. CDR3 size: 15 residues. Germline CDR1 and CDR2: SGHRS and YFSETQ.

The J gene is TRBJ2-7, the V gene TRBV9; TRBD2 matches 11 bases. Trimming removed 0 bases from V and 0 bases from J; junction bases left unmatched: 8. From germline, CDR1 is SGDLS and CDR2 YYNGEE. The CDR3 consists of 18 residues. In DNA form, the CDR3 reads TGTGCCAGCAGCGTAGCCCGAACTAGCGGGGGTACCTCCTACGAGCAGTACTTC. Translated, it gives CASSVARTSGGTSYEQYF.

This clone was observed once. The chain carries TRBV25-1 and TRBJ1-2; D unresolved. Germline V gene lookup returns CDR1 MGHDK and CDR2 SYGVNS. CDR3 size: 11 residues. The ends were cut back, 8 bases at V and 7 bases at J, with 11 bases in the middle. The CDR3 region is CASSPGVGYTF. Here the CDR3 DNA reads TGTGCCAGCTCGCCCGGGGTTGGCTACACCTTC.

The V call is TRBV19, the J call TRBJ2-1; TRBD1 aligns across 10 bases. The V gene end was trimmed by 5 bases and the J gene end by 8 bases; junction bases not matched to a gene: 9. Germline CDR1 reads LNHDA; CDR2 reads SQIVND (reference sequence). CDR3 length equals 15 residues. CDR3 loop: CASSLRGQGRDEQFF. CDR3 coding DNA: TGTGCCAGTAGTCTTCGGGGACAGGGGAGGGATGAGCAGTTCTTC.

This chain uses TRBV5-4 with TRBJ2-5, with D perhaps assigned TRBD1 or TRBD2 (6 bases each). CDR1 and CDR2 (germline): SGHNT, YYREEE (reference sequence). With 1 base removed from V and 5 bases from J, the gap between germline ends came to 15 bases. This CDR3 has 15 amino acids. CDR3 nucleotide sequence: TGTGCCAGCAGCTTGAACAGGGAGGCGGCGGAGACCCAGTACTTC. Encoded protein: CASSLNREAAETQYF.

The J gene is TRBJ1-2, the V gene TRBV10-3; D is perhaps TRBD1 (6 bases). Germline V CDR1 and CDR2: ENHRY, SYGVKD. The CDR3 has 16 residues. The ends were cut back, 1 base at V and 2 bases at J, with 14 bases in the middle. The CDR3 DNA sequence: TGTGCCATCAGTGAGTGGGCGGGGGCTGGGAACTATGGCTACACCTTC. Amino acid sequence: CAISEWAGAGNYGYTF.

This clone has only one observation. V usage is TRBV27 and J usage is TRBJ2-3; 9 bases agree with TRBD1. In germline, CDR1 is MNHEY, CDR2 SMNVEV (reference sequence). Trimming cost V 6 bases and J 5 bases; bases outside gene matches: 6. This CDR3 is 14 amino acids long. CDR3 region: CASRLQGAGDTQYF. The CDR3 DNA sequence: TGTGCCAGCAGGCTACAGGGGGCGGGAGATACGCAGTATTTT.

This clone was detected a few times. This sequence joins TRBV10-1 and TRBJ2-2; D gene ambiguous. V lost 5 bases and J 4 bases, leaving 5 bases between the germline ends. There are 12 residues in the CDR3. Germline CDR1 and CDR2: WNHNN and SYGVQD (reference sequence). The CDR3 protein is CASSSPTGELFF. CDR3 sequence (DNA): TGCGCCAGCAGTAGCCCCACCGGGGAGCTGTTTTTT.